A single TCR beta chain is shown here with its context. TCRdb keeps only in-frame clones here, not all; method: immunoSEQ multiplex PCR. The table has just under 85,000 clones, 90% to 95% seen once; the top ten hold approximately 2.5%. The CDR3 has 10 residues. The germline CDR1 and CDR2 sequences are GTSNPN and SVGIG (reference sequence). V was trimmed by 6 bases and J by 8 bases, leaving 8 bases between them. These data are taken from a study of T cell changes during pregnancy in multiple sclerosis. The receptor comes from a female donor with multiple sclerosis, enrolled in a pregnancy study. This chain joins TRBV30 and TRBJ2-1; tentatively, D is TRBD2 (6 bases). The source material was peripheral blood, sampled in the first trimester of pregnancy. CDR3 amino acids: CACGGHEQFF. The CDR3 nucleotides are TGTGCCTGCGGAGGGCATGAGCAGTTCTTC.